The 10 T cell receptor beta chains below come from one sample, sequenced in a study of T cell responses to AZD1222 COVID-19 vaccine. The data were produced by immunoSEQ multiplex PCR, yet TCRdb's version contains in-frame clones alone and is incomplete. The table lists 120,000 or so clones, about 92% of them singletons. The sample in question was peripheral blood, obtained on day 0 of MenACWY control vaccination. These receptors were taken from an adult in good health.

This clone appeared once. This chain's CDR3 is CASSHRTPNTGELFF. The CDR3 DNA follows: TGTGCCAGCAGTCACCGGACACCGAACACCGGGGAGCTGTTTTTT. The chain recombines TRBV28 with TRBJ2-2, with a tentative D call TRBD1 (5 bases). Per germline, CDR1 MDHEN and CDR2 SYDVKM. The V end was cut by 5 bases, the J end by 0 bases, with 10 bases between. CDR3 length: 15 amino acids.

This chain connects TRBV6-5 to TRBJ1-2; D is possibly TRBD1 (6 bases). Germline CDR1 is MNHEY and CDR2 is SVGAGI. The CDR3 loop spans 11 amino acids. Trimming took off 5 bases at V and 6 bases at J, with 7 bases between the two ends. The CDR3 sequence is CASSTGNGYTF. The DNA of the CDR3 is TGTGCCAGCAGTACAGGGAATGGCTACACCTTC.

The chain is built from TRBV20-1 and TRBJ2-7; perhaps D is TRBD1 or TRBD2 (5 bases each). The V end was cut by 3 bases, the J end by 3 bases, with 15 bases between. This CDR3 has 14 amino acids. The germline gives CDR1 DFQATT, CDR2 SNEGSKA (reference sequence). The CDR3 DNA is TGCAGTGCTAGTTCTAGTGGGGGATTCTACGAGCAGTACGTC. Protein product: CSASSSGGFYEQYV.

The CDR3 nucleotides read TGTGCCAGCAGTGATGGCGGTAGCGGGCGCTATGGCTACACCTTC. It codes for CASSDGGSGRYGYTF. The chain couples TRBV2 to TRBJ1-2, with no clear D. Germline lookup yields CDR1 SNHLY and CDR2 FYNNEI. This CDR3 region has 15 residues. V was cut by 3 bases and J by 4 bases, with 15 bases left in between.

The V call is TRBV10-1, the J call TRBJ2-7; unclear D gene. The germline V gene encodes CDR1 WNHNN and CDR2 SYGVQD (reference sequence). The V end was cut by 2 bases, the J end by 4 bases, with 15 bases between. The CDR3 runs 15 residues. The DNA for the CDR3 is TGCGCCAGCAGTGAGGCGTGCCCGACGTGGTACGAGCAGTACGTC. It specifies CASSEACPTWYEQYV.

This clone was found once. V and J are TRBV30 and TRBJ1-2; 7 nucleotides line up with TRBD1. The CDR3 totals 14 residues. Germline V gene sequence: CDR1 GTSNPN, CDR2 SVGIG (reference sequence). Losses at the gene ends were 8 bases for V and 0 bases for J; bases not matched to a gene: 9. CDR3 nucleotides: TGTGCCAGCCACCGGGACAGACCTAACTATGGCTACACCTTC. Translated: CASHRDRPNYGYTF.

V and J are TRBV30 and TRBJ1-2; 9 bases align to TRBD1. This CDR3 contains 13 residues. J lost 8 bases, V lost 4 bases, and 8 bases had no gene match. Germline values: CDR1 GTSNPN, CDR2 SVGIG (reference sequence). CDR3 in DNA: TGTGCCTGGAAAGGACAGGGGTCGGGAGGCTACACCTTC. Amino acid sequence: CAWKGQGSGGYTF.

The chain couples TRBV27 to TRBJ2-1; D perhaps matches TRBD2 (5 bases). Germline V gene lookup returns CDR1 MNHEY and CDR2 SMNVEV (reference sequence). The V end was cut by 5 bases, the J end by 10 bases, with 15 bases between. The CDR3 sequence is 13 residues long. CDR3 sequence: CASSPVDLSEQFF. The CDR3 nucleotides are TGTGCCAGCAGTCCCGTGGACTTGTCCGAGCAGTTCTTC.

CDR3 protein: CAILPGYEQYF. DNA for the CDR3: TGTGCCATCTTACCCGGTTACGAGCAGTACTTC. This sequence joins TRBV6-4 and TRBJ2-7; D gene ambiguous. Germline CDR1 MRHNA, CDR2 SNTAGT. The ends were cut back, 10 bases at V and 4 bases at J, with 11 bases in the middle. This CDR3 is 11 amino acids long.

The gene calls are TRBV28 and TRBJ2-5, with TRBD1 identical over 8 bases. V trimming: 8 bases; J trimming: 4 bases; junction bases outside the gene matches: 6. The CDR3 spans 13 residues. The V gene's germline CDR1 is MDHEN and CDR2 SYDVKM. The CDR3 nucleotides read TGTGCCAGCTGGCAGGGGGCACGAGAGACCCAGTACTTC. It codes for CASWQGARETQYF. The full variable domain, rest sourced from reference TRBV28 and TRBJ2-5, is DVKVTQSSRYLVKRTGEKVFLECVQDMDHENMFWYRQDPGLGLRLIYFSYDVKMKEKGDIPEGYSVSREKKERFSLILESASTNQTSMYLCASWQGARETQYFGPGTRLLVL.